This TCR beta chain was sequenced for a study of blood T cell repertoires in COVID-19. Study-wide context: Acute-phase and convalescent COVID-19 samples originated in the United States, Italy and Spain.

Data came from immunoSEQ multiplex PCR; TCRdb stores just in-frame clones and leaves some out. The sample shows 85,000 to 120,000 clones, 76% of them seen only once. Trimming at V came to 5 bases and at J to 9 bases, leaving 6 bases not matched to a gene. CDR3 size: 13 residues. Germline CDR1 and CDR2: MGHDK and SYGVNS. Enrolment of Seattle patients took place during active infection, and they were followed longitudinally. The sequenced sample consisted of peripheral blood. This clonotype originated in a man at least 80 years old with COVID-19, enrolled during active disease. The rearrangement joins TRBV25-1 to TRBJ2-1; 8 bases fit TRBD1. CDR3 in DNA: TGTGCCAGCAGTCTATCAGGGGGCAGTGAGCAGTTCTTC. Its protein product is CASSLSGGSEQFF.